One T cell receptor (beta chain) is described in this entry. Its matching antigen is unknown. Trimming at V came to 2 bases and at J to 5 bases, leaving 8 bases not matched to a gene. Germline V lookup: CDR1 KGHSH, CDR2 LQKENI. The CDR3 runs 16 residues. Profiling relied on immunoSEQ multiplex PCR, and the TCRdb table lists in-frame clones only, not all of them. The data show roughly 130,000 clones, with around 90% seen just once and approximately 5.7% held by the top ten. The data belong to a study of T cell responses to AZD1222 COVID-19 vaccine. Study-level information: Second-dose groups at about 4 or about 12 weeks were pooled. Study-wide points: Unmutated regions of variants are reportedly targeted by nearly half of spike-specific TCRs. Spike-specific TCR breadth rose after two AZD1222 doses, and depth rose as well. Repertoire sampling happened only post peak T cell response.

The sequencing used peripheral blood, collected on day 0 of AZD1222 vaccination. The gene calls are TRBV18 and TRBJ2-5; 10 nucleotides line up with TRBD2. The source of this sequence is an adult in good health. In DNA form, the CDR3 reads TGTGCCAGCTCACCAGTAACTAGCGGGATTAAGGAGACCCAGTACTTC. Its protein product is CASSPVTSGIKETQYF.